The clone carrying this TCR beta chain was found a few times. This sample was taken from a study of patients and donors after allogeneic stem cell transplantation. One entry per CDR3 protein, called by TCRdb with MiXCR from the RT-PCR reads. The table includes some 230,000 distinct CDR3 sequences, roughly 14% detected once. Trimming took 4 bases from V and 3 from J, leaving 11 bases between them. The CDR3 runs to 14 residues. The germline V gene has CDR1 SGHRS and CDR2 YFSETQ. The V gene is TRBV5-1, the J gene TRBJ1-5; weak D call: TRBD1 (5 bases). Material: blood, either unsorted or a sorted T cell fraction (not recorded which). The receptor was isolated from a human donor who was either an allogeneic HSCT recipient or a stem cell or donor lymphocyte infusion donor (not recorded which). It is not recorded whose cells these are; they may come from a transplant donor. The CDR3 nucleotides are TGCGCCAGCAGCGCATCGGGGACCAATCAGCCCCAGCATTTT. The encoded protein is CASSASGTNQPQHF.